This T cell receptor beta chain stems from a study of monozygotic twins with inflammatory bowel disease. Every donor provided one blood sample measuring less than 3 ml. After re-calling the 5' RACE reads, TCRdb lists one entry per CDR3 protein, DNA absent. This sample's table has some 210,000 distinct CDR3 sequences. The CDR3 runs 15 residues. Per the germline V gene, CDR1 is KGHSH and CDR2 is LQKENI. Input material: blood. The chain employs TRBV18 and TRBJ1-2; absent DNA, TCRdb's TRBD1 call cannot be checked. The TCR was taken from a human donor with ulcerative colitis or Crohn's disease, or a healthy co-twin of an affected twin (not recorded which). The CDR3 protein is CASSGEGTMNYGYTF.